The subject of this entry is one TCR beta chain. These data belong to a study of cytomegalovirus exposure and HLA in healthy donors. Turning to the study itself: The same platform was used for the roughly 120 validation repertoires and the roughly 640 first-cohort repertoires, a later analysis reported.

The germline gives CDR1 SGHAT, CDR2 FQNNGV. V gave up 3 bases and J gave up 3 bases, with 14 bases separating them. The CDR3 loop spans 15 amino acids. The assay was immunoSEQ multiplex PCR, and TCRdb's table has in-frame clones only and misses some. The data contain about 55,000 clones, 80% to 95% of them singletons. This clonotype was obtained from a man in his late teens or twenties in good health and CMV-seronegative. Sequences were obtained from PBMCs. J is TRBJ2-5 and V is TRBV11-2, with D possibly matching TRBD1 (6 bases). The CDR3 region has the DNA TGTGCCAGCAGCTTCGGTAACAGGGAAAAAGAGACCCAGTACTTC. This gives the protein CASSFGNREKETQYF.